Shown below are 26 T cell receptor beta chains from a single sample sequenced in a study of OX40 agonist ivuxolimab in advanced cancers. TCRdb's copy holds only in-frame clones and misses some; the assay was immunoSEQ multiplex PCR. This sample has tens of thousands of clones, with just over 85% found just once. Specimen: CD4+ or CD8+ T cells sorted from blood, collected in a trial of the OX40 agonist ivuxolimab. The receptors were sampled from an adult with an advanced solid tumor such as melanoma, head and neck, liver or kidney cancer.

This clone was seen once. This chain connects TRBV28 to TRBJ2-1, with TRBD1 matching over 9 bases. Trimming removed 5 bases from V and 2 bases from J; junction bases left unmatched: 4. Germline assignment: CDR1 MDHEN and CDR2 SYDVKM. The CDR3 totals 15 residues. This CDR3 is CASSTRQGAYNEQFF. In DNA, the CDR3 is TGTGCCAGCAGTACCCGACAGGGGGCCTACAATGAGCAGTTCTTC.

CDR3 residues: CASSEVPDSHTF. The CDR3 DNA sequence: TGTGCCAGCAGTGAAGTACCGGATAGTCACACCTTC. The chain couples TRBV6-1 to TRBJ1-2; no reliable D call. V lost 1 base to trimming and J lost 12 bases, with 12 bases between them. This CDR3 has 12 residues. Germline CDR1 MNHNS, CDR2 SASEGT.

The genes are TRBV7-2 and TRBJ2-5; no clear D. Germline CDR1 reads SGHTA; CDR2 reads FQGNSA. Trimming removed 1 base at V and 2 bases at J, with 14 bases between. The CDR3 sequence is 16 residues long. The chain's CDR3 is CASSLGRLAAQETQYF. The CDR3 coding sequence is TGTGCCAGCAGCTTAGGGCGCTTGGCAGCACAAGAGACCCAGTACTTC.

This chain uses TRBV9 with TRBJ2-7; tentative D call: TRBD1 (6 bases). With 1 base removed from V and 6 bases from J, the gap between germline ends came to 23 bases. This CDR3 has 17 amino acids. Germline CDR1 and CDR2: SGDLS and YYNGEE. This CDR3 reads CASSVHEGEGVRLEQYF. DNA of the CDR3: TGTGCCAGCAGCGTACACGAAGGTGAGGGGGTAAGGCTCGAGCAGTACTTC.

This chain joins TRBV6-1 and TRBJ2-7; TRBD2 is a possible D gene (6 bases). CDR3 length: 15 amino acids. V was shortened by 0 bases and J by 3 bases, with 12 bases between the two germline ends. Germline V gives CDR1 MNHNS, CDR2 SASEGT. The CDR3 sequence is CASSEAPGGIYEQYF. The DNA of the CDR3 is TGTGCCAGCAGTGAAGCGCCTGGAGGGATCTACGAGCAGTACTTC.

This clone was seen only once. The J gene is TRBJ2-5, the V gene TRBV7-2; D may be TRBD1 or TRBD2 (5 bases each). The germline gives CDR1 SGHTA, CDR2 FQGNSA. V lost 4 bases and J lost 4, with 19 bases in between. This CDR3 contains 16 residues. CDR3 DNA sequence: TGTGCCAGCAGCTCCTCGTCCCAGGGTCGGGGAGAGACCCAGTACTTC. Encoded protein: CASSSSSQGRGETQYF.

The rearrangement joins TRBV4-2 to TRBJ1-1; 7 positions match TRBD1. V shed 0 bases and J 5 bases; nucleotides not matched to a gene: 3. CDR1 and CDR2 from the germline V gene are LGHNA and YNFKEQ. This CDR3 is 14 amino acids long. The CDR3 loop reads CASSQDRGSTEAFF. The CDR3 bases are TGTGCCAGCAGCCAAGACAGGGGGTCGACTGAAGCTTTCTTT.

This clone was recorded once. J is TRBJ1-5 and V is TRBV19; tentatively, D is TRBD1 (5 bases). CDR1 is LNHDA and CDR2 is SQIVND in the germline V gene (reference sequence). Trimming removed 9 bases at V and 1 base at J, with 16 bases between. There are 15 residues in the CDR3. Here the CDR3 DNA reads TGTGCCAGCCGACTAGACAGCCCCAGCAATCAGCCCCAGCATTTT. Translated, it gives CASRLDSPSNQPQHF.

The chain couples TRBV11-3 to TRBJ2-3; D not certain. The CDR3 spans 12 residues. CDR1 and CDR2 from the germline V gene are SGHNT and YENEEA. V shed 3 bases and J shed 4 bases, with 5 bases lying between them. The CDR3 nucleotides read TGTGCCAGCAGCTTGGCCCCAGATACGCAGTATTTT. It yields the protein CASSLAPDTQYF. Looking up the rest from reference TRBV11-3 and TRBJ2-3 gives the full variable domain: EAGVVQSPRYKIIEKKQPVAFWCNPISGHNTLYWYLQNLGQGPELLIRYENEEAVDDSQLPKDRFSAERLKGVDSTLKIQPAELGDSAVYLCASSLAPDTQYFGPGTRLTVL.

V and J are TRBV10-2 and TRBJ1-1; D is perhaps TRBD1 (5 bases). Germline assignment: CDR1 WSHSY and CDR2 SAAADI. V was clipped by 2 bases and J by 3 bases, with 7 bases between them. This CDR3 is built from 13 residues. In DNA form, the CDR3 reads TGCGCCAGCAGTGAGGAGGGGTACACTGAAGCTTTCTTT. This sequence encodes CASSEEGYTEAFF.

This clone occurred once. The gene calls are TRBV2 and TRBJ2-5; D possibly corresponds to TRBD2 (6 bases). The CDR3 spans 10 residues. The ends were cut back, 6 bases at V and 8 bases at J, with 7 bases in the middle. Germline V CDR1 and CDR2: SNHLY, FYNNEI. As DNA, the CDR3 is TGTGCCAGCAGGGGGACTACCCAGTACTTC. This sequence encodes CASRGTTQYF.

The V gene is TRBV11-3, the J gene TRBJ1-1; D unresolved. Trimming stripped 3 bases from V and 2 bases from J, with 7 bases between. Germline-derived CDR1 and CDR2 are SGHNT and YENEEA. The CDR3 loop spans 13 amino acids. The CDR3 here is CASSLTKNTEAFF. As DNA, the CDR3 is TGTGCCAGCAGCTTGACAAAAAACACTGAAGCTTTCTTT.

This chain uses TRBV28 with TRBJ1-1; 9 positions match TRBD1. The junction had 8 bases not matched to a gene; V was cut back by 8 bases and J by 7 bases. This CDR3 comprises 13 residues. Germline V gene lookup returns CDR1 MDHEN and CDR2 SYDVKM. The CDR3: CASQGDRAVEAFF. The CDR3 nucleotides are TGTGCCAGCCAAGGGGACAGGGCGGTTGAAGCTTTCTTT.

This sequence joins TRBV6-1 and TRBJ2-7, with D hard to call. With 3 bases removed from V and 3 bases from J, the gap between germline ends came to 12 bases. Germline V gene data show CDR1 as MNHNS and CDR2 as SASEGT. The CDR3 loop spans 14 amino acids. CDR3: CASSDHQSLYEQYF. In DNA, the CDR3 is TGTGCCAGCAGTGACCACCAGAGTCTCTACGAGCAGTACTTC.

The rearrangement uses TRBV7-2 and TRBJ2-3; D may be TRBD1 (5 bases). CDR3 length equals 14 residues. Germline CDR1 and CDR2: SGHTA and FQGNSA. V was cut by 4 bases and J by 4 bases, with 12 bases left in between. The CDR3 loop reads CASSSQGVADTQYF. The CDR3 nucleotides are TGTGCCAGCAGCTCTCAGGGTGTTGCAGATACGCAGTATTTT.

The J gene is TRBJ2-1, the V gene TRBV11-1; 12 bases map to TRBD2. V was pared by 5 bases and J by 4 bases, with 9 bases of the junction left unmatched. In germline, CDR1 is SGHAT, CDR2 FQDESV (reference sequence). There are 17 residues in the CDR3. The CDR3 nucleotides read TGTGCCAGCAGCCTATGGGTCCTAGCGGGAGGGTACAATGAGCAGTTCTTC. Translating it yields CASSLWVLAGGYNEQFF.

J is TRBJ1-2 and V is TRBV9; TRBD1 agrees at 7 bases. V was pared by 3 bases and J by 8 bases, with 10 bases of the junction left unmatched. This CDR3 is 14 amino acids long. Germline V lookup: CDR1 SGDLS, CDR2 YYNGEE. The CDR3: CASSADRVPSGYTF. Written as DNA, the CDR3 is TGTGCCAGCAGCGCTGACAGGGTCCCTTCCGGCTACACCTTC.

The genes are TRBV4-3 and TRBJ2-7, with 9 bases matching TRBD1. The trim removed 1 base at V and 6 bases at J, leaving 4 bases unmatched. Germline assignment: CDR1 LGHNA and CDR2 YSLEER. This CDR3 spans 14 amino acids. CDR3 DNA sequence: TGCGCCAGCAGCCAAGGGGGGACAGGGAGCGAGCAGTACTTC. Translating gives CASSQGGTGSEQYF.

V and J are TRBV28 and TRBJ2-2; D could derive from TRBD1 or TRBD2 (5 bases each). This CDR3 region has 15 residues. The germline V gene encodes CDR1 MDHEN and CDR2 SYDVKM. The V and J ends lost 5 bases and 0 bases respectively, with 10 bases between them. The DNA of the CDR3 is TGTGCCAGCAGTCGGGACCCAACGAACACCGGGGAGCTGTTTTTT. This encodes CASSRDPTNTGELFF.

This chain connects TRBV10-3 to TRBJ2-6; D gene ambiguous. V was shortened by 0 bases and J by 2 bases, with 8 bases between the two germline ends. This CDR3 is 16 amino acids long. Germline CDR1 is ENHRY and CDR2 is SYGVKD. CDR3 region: CAISESERAGANVLTF. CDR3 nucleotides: TGTGCCATCAGTGAGTCGGAACGAGCTGGGGCCAACGTCCTGACTTTC.

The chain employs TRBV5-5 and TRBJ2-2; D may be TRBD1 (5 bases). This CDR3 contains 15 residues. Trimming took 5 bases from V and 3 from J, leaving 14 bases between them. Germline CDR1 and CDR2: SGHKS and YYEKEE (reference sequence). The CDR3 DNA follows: TGTGCCAGCAGTCCCGGCAGGGCCGACACCGGGGAGCTGTTTTTT. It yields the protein CASSPGRADTGELFF.

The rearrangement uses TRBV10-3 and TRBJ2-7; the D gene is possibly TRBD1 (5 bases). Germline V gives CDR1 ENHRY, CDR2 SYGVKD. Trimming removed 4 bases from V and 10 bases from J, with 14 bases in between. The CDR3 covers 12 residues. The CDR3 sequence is CAISALEQEQYF. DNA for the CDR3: TGTGCCATCAGTGCGCTTGAACAGGAACAGTACTTC.

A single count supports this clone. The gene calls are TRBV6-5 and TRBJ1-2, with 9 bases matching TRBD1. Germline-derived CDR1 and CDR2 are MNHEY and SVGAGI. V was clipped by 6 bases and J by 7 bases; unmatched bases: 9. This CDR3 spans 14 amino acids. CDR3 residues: CASSAWTGVSGYTF. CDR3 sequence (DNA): TGTGCCAGCAGCGCCTGGACAGGGGTGAGTGGCTACACCTTC.

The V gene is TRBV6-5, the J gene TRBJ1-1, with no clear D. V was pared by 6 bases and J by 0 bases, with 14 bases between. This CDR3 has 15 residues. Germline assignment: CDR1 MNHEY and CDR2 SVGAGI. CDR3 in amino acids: CASRPDSTVNTEAFF. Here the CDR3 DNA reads TGTGCCAGCAGGCCCGATTCGACCGTGAACACTGAAGCTTTCTTT.

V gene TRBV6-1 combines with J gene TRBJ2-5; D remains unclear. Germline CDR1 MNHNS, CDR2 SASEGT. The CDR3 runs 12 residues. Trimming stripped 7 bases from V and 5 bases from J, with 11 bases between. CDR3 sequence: CASTLIQETQYF. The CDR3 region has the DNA TGTGCCAGCACCCTCATTCAGGAGACCCAGTACTTC.

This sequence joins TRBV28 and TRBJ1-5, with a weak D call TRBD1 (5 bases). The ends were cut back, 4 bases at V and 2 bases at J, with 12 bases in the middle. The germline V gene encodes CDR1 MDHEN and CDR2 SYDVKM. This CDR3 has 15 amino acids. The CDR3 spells CASSSGLLGNQPQHF. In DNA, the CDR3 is TGTGCCAGCAGTTCGGGGCTTCTTGGCAATCAGCCCCAGCATTTT.